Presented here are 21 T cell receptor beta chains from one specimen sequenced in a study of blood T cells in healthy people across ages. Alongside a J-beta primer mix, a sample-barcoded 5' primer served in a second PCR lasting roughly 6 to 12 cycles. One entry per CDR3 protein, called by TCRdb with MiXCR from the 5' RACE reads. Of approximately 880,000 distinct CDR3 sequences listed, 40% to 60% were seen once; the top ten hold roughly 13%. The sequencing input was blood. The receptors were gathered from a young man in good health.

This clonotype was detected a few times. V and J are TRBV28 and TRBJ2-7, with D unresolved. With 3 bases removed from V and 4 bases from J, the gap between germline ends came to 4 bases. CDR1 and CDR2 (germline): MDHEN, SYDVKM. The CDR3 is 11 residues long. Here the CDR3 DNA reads TGTGCCAGCAGTTTCTATTACGAGCAGTACTTC. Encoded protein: CASSFYYEQYF.

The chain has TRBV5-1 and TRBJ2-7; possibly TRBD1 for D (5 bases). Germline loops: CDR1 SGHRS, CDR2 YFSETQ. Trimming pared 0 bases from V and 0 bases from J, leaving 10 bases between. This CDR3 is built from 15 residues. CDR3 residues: CASSLVGDRSYEQYF. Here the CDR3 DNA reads TGCGCCAGCAGCTTGGTAGGGGATCGCTCCTACGAGCAGTACTTC.

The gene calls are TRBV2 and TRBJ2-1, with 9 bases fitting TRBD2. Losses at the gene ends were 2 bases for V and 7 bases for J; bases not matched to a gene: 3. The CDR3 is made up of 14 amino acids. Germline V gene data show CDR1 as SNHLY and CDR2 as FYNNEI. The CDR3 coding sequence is TGTGCCAGCAGTGAAAGCCTAGCGGGGAATGAGCAGTTCTTC. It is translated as CASSESLAGNEQFF. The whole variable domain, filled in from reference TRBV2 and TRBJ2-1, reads EPEVTQTPSHQVTQMGQEVILRCVPISNHLYFYWYRQILGQKVEFLVSFYNNEISEKSEIFDDQFSVERPDGSNFTLKIRSTKLEDSAMYFCASSESLAGNEQFFGPGTRLTVL.

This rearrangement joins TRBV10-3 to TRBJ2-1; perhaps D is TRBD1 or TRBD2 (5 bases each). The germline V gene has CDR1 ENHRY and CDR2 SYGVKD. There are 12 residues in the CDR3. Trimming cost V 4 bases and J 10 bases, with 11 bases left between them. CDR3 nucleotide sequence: TGTGCCATCAGTGGGACACTAGACGAGCAGTTCTTC. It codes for CAISGTLDEQFF.

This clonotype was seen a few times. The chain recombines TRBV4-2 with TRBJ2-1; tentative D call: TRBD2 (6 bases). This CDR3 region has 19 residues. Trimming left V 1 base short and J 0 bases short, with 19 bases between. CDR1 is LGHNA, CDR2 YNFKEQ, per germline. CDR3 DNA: TGTGCCAGCAGCCAAGGCCCTTTTGGTGGAGGGAGCTCCTACAATGAGCAGTTCTTC. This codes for CASSQGPFGGGSSYNEQFF.

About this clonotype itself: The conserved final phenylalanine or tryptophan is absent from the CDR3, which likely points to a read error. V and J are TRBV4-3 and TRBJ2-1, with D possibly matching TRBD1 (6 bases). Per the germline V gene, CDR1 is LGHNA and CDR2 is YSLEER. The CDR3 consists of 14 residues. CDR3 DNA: TGCGCCAGCAGCCAAGAGGACAGCCACAAGGAGCAGTTCTAC. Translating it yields CASSQEDSHKEQFY.

The chain's CDR3 is CASNLMGRGGQETQYF. Here the CDR3 DNA reads TGTGCCAGCAACTTGATGGGGCGGGGGGGCCAAGAGACCCAGTACTTC. J is TRBJ2-5 and V is TRBV6-1; 9 bases match TRBD2. Trimming removed 7 bases from V and 1 base from J; junction bases left unmatched: 10. This CDR3 comprises 16 residues. Germline CDR1 and CDR2: MNHNS and SASEGT.

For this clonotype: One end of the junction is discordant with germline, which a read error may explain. The CDR3 is CTSSLVTNTEAFF. The CDR3 nucleotides read TGTACCAGCAGCTTGGTGACGAACACTGAAGCTTTCTTT. V and J are TRBV5-6 and TRBJ1-1; no clear D. Per the germline V gene, CDR1 is SGHDT and CDR2 is YYEEEE. The CDR3 contains 13 residues.

The CDR3 loop is CASSLYFRTSAYNEQFF. The CDR3 DNA is TGTGCCAGCAGCTTATACTTCAGGACTAGCGCCTACAATGAGCAGTTCTTC. V and J are TRBV7-9 and TRBJ2-1, with 9 positions matching TRBD2. This CDR3 region has 17 residues. The V segment lost 2 bases and the J segment 2 bases; nucleotides outside the gene matches: 7. Per the germline V gene, CDR1 is SEHNR and CDR2 is FQNEAQ (reference sequence).

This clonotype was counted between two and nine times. CDR3 bases: TGTGCCAGCAGTGGGACTTTCTCCTACGAGCAGTACTTC. This gives the protein CASSGTFSYEQYF. The chain is built from TRBV6-1 and TRBJ2-7, with D possibly TRBD2 on 5 matching bases. Trimming cost V 4 bases and J 0 bases, with 7 bases left between them. The germline V gene has CDR1 MNHNS and CDR2 SASEGT. This CDR3 contains 13 residues.

The CDR3 DNA follows: TGTGCCAGCAGTTTAGGTGGGACGGTGGGCACAGATACGCAGTATTTT. Its protein is CASSLGGTVGTDTQYF. This chain links TRBV12-3 or TRBV12-4 with TRBJ2-3, with D perhaps given as TRBD1 or TRBD2 (5 bases each). V lost 1 base and J lost 1, with 12 bases in between. CDR3 length: 16 amino acids.

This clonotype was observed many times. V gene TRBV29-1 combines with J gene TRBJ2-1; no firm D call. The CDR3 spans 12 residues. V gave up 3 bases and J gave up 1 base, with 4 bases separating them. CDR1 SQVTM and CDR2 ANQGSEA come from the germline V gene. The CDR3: CSVDGSYNEQFF. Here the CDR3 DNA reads TGCAGCGTTGATGGTTCCTACAATGAGCAGTTCTTC.

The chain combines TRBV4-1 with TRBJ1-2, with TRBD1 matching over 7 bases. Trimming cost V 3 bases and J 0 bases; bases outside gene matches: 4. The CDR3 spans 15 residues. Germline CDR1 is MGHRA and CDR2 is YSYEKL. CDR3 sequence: CASSQGQNPNYGYTF. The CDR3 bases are TGCGCCAGCAGCCAGGGACAGAATCCTAACTATGGCTACACCTTC.

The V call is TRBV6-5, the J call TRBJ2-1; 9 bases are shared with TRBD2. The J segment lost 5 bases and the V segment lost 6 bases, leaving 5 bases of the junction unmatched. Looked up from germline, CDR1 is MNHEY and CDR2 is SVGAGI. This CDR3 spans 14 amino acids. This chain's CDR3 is CASRPSGGNNEQFF. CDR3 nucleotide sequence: TGTGCCAGCAGACCCAGCGGGGGGAACAATGAGCAGTTCTTC.

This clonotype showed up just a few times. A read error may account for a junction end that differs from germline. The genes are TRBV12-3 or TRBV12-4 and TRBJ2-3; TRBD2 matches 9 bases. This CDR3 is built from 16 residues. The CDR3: CASTPALAGITDTQYF. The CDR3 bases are TGTGCAAGCACCCCTGCGCTAGCGGGGATCACAGATACGCAGTATTTT.

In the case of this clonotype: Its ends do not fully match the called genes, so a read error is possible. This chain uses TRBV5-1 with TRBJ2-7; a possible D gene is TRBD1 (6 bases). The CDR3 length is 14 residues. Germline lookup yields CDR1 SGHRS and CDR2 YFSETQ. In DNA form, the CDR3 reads TGCGCCAGCGGCTTGGCCTCAGGGGCCTACGAGCAGTACTTC. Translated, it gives CASGLASGAYEQYF.

The CDR3 nucleotides are TGTGCCAGCAGCTACATCGGACTCCCAGCGAGTCCAGATACGCAGTATTTT. Protein product: CASSYIGLPASPDTQYF. The V gene is TRBV7-6, the J gene TRBJ2-3, with a possible D match to TRBD2 (5 bases). This CDR3 is built from 17 residues. Germline V gene data show CDR1 as SGHVS and CDR2 as FNYEAQ. The V end was cut by 4 bases, the J end by 4 bases, with 21 bases between.

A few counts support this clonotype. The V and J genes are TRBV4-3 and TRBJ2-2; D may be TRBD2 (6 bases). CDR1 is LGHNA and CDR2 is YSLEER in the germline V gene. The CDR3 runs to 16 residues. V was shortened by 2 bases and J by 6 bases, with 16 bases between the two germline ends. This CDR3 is CASSQNLLGGAGELFF. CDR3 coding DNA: TGCGCCAGCAGCCAAAACCTCTTGGGCGGGGCCGGGGAGCTGTTTTTT.

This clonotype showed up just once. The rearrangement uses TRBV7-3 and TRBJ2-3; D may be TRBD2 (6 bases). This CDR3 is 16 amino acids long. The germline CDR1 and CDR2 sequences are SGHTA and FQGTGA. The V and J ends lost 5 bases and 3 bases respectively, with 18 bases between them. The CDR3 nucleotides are TGTGCCAGCAGCCCTGCCCCTCGGGGGAAGACAGATACGCAGTATTTT. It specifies CASSPAPRGKTDTQYF. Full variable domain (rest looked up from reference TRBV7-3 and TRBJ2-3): GAGVSQTPSNKVTEKGKYVELRCDPISGHTALYWYRQSLGQGPEFLIYFQGTGAADDSGLPNDRFFAVRPEGSVSTLKIQRTERGDSAVYLCASSPAPRGKTDTQYFGPGTRLTVL.

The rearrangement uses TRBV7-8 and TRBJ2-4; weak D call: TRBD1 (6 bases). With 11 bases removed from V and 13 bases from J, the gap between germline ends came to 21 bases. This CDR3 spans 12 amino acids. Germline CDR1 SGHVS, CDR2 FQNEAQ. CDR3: CAGGFSTGQQYF. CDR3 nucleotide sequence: TGTGCCGGCGGTTTTTCGACAGGACAGCAGTACTTC. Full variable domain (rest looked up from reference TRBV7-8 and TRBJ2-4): GAGVSQSPRYKVAKRGQDVALRCDPISGHVSLFWYQQALGQGPEFLTYFQNEAQLDKSGLPSDRFFAERPEGSVSTLKIQRTQQEDSAVYLCAGGFSTGQQYFGAGTRLSVL.

The CDR3 protein is CASSYSIGAGAFYEQYF. The CDR3 nucleotides read TGTGCCAGCAGTTACTCGATCGGAGCAGGGGCTTTCTACGAGCAGTACTTC. J is TRBJ2-7 and V is TRBV6-5; possible D gene TRBD1, 6 bases. The V end lost 0 bases, the J end lost 3 bases, and 18 bases lay between the germline ends. This CDR3 has 17 amino acids. Per the germline V gene, CDR1 is MNHEY and CDR2 is SVGAGI.